One and the same sample provided the 4 T cell receptor beta chains below, sequenced in a study of OX40 agonist ivuxolimab in advanced cancers. TCRdb's copy holds only in-frame clones and misses some; the assay was immunoSEQ multiplex PCR. The sample yields 68,000 or so clones, around 82% seen once. The sequencing used CD4+ or CD8+ T cells sorted from blood, collected in a trial of the OX40 agonist ivuxolimab. Every receptor here comes from an adult with an advanced solid tumor such as melanoma, head and neck, liver or kidney cancer.

The chain links TRBV5-1 to TRBJ1-6, with D perhaps matching TRBD1 (6 bases). With 0 bases removed from V and 10 bases from J, the gap between germline ends came to 11 bases. Germline V lookup: CDR1 SGHRS, CDR2 YFSETQ. CDR3 length equals 14 residues. The CDR3 here is CASSLARGESPLHF. As DNA, the CDR3 is TGCGCCAGCAGCTTGGCCAGGGGAGAGTCACCCCTCCACTTT.

This sequence joins TRBV28 and TRBJ1-2; 8 bases line up with TRBD1. The germline V gene encodes CDR1 MDHEN and CDR2 SYDVKM. V dropped 6 bases and J dropped 5; count of bases not matched to a gene: 11. CDR3 length equals 15 residues. The CDR3 nucleotides are TGTGCCAGCAGCTACTTGGGGACAGGTCCTTATGGCTACACCTTC. As protein: CASSYLGTGPYGYTF.

The J gene is TRBJ1-5, the V gene TRBV11-2, with a tentative D call TRBD1 (5 bases). Germline-derived CDR1 and CDR2 are SGHAT and FQNNGV. The CDR3 runs to 16 residues. V lost 1 base to trimming and J lost 1 base, with 11 bases between them. DNA for the CDR3: TGTGCCAGCAGCTTAGGGGGGAGAACGAGCAATCAGCCCCAGCATTTT. Translation gives CASSLGGRTSNQPQHF.

The chain recombines TRBV11-1 with TRBJ1-5, with a weak D call TRBD1 (5 bases). The V gene's germline CDR1 is SGHAT and CDR2 FQDESV (reference sequence). The CDR3 length is 15 residues. V was shortened by 1 base and J by 4 bases, with 11 bases between the two germline ends. The CDR3 loop is CASSLVGRQNQPQHF. The CDR3 DNA follows: TGTGCCAGCAGCTTAGTCGGGCGACAGAATCAGCCCCAGCATTTT.